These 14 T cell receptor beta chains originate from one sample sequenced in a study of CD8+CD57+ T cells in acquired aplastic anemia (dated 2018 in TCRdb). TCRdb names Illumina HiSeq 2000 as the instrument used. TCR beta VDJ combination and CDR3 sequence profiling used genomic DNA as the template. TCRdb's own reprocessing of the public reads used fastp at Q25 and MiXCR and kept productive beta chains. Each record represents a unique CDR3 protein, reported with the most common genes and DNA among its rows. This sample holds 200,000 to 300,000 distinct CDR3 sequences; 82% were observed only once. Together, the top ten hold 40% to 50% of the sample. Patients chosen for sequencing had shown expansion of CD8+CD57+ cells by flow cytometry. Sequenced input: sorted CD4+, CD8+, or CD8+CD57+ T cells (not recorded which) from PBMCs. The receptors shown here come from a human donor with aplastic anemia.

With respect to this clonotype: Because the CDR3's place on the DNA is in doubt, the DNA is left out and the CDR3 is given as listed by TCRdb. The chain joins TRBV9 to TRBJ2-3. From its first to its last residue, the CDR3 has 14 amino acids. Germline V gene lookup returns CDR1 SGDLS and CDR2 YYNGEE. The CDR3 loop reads CASGGAGNTQYFGF.

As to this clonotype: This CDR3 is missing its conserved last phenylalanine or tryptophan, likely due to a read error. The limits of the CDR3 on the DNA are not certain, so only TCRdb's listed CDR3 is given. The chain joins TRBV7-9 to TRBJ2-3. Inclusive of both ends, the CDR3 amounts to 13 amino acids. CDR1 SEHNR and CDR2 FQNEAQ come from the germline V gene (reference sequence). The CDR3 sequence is CASRDVVTGRKSV.

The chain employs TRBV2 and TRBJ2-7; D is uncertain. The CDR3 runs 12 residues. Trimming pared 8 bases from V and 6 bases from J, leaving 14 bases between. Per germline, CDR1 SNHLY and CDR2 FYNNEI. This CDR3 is CASGVDGTEQYV. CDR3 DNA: TGTGCCAGCGGCGTCGATGGCACCGAGCAGTACGTC.

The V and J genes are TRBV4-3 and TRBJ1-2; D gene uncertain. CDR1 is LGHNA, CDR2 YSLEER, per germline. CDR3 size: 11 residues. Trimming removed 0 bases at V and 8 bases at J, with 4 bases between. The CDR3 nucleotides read TGCGCCAGCAGCCAAGATCGGGGCTACACCTTC. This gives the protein CASSQDRGYTF.

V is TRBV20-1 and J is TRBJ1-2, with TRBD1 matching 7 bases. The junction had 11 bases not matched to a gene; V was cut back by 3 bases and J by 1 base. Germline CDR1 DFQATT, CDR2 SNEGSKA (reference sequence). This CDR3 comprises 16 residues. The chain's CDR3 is CSASKSGTDGNYGYTF. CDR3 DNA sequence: TGCAGTGCTAGCAAGAGCGGGACAGACGGTAACTATGGCTACACCTTC.

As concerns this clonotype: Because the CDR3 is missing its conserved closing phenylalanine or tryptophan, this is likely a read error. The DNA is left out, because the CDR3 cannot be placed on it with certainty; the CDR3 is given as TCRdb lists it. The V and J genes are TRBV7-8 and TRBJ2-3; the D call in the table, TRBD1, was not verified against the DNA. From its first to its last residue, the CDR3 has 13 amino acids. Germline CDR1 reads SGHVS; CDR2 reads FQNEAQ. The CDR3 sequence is CASSPGAGGRKYL.

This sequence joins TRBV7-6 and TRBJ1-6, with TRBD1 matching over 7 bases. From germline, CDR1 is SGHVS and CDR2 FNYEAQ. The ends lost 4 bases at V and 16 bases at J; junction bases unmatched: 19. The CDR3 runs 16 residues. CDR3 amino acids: CASSSGGVRTDTQLHF. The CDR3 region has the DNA TGTGCCAGCAGCTCAGGGGGAGTGAGGACAGATACGCAGCTCCACTTT.

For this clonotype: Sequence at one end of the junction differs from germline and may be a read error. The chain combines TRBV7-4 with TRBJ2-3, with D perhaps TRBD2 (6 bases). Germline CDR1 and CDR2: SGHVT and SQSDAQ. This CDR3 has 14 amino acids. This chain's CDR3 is CASSFLGGLDKPPF. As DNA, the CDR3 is TGTGCCAGCAGCTTCCTCGGGGGTCTGGATAAGCCGCCCTTT.

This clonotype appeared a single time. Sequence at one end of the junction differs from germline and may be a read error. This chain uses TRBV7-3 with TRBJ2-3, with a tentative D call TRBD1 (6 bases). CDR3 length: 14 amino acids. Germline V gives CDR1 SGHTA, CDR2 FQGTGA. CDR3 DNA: TGCGCCAGCAGCAAGACAGGTTCCATAGCTACGAAGTATTTT. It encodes CASSKTGSIATKYF.

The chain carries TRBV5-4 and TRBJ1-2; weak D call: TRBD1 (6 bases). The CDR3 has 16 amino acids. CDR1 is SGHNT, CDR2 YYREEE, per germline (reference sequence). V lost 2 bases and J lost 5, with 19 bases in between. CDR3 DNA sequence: TGTGCCAGCAGCTTAGAGGGACACGGGCTCGTATATGGCTACACCTTC. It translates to CASSLEGHGLVYGYTF.

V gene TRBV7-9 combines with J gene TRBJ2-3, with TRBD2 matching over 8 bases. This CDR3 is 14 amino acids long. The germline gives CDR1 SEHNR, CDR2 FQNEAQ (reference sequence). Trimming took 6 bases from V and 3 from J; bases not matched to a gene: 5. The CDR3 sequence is CASRGRGETDTQYF. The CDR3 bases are TGTGCCAGCAGAGGGCGGGGGGAGACAGATACGCAGTATTTT.

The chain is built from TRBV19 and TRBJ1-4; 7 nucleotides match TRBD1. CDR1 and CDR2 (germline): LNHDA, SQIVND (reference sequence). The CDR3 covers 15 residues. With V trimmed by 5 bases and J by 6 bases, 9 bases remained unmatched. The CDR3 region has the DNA TGTGCCAGTAGTCCACAGGGGAAGCTTGATGAAAAACTGTTTTTT. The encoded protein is CASSPQGKLDEKLFF. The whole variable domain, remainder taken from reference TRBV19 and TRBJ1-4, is DGGITQSPKYLFRKEGQNVTLSCEQNLNHDAMYWYRQDPGQGLRLIYYSQIVNDFQKGDIAEGYSVSREKKESFPLTVTSAQKNPTAFYLCASSPQGKLDEKLFFGSGTQLSVL.

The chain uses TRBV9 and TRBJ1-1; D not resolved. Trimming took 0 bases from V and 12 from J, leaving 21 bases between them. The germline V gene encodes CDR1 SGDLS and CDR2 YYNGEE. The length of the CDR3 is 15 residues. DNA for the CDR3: TGTGCCAGCAGCGTAGGGCTCCGACGGGGAGGTAACACTTTCTTT. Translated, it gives CASSVGLRRGGNTFF.

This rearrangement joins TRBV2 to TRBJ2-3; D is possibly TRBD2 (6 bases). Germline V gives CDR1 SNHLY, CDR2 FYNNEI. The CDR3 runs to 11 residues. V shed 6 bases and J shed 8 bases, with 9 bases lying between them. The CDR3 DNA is TGTGCCAGCAGGTCGACTAGTACGCAGTATTTT. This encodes CASRSTSTQYF.